This T cell receptor beta chain was identified in a study of radiotherapy plus CTLA-4 blockade in lung cancer. This CDR3 comprises 16 residues. Germline lookup yields CDR1 SGDLS and CDR2 YYNGEE. The V and J ends lost 0 bases and 3 bases respectively, with 12 bases between them. Clones were read by immunoSEQ multiplex PCR, and TCRdb kept only the in-frame ones, dropping some. The data hold tens of thousands of clones, with 55% to 75% observed a single time. This TCR was recovered from a human donor with non-small cell lung cancer who had stable disease on radiotherapy plus ipilimumab. The sequenced sample was peripheral blood, obtained from a patient treated with radiotherapy plus ipilimumab. The chain recombines TRBV9 with TRBJ1-4; D not certain. Here the CDR3 DNA reads TGTGCCAGCAGCGTAGATCCCATAGTTGCTAATGAAAAACTGTTTTTT. It codes for CASSVDPIVANEKLFF.